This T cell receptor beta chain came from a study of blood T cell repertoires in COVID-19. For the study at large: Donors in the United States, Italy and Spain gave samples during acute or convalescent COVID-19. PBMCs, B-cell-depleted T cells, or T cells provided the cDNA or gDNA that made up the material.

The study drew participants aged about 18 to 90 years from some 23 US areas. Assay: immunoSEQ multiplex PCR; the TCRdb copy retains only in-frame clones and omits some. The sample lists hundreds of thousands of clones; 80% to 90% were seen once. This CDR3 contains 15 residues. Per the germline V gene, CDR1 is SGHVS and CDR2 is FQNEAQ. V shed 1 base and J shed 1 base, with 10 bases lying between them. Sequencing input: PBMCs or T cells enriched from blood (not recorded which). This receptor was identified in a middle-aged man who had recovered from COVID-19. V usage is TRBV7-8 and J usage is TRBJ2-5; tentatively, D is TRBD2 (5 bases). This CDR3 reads CASSLGGQSQETQYF. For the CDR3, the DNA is TGTGCCAGCAGCTTAGGCGGGCAGTCCCAAGAGACCCAGTACTTC.